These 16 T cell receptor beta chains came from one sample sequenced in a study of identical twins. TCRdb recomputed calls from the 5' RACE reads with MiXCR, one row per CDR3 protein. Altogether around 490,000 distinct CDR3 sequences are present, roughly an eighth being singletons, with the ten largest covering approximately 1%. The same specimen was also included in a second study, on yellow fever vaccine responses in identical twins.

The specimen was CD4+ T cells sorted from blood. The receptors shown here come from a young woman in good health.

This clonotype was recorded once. The CDR3 DNA sequence: TGCGGAGAAAAGTCAGGGTCGGGGGAGACCCAGTACTTC. Translation gives CGEKSGSGETQYF. The chain links TRBV20-1 to TRBJ2-5; D is possibly TRBD1 or TRBD2 (5 bases each). Looked up from germline, CDR1 is DFQATT and CDR2 is SNEGSKA (reference sequence). This CDR3 contains 13 residues.

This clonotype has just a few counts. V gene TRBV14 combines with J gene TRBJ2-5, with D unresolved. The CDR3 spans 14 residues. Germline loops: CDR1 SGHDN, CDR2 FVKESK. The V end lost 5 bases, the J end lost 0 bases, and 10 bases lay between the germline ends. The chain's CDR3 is CASSKTVYQETQYF. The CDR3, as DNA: TGTGCCAGCAGCAAAACGGTTTACCAAGAGACCCAGTACTTC.

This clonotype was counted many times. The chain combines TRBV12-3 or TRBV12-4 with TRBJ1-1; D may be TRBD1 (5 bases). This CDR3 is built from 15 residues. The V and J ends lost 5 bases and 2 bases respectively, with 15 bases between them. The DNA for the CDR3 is TGTGCCAGCAGTGCAGTTGGGACGGCTAACACTGAAGCTTTCTTT. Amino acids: CASSAVGTANTEAFF.

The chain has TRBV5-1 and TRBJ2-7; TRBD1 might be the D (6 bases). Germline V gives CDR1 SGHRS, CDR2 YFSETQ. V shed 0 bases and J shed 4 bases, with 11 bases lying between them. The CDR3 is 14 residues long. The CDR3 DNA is TGCGCCAGCAGCTTGGCCACAGGGTTGTACGAGCAGTACTTC. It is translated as CASSLATGLYEQYF.

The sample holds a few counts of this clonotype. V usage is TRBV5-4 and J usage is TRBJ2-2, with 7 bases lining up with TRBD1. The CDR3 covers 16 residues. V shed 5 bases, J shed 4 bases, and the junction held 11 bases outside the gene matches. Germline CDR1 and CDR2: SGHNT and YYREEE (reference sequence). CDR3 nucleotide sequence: TGTGCCAGCAGAAACAACCCAGGGGGAAGCACCGGGGAGCTGTTTTTT. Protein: CASRNNPGGSTGELFF.

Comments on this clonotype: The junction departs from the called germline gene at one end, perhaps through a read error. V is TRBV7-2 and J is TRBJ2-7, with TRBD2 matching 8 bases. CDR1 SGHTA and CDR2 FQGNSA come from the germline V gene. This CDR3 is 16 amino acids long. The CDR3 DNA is TGTGCCAGCAGCTACCCAGCGGGAGCAACGAGGTACGAGCGGTACTTC. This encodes CASSYPAGATRYERYF.

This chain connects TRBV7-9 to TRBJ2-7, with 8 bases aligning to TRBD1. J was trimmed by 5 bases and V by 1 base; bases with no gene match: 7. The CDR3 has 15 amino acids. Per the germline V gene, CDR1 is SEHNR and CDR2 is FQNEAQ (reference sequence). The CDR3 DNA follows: TGTGCCAGCAGCTTAGGACAGGGGATTCTCCACGAGCAGTACTTC. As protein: CASSLGQGILHEQYF.

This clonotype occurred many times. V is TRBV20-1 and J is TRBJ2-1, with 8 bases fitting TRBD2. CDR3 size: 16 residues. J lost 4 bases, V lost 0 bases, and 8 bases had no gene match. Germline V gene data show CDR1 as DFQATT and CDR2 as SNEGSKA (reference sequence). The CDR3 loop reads CSARDVAGGSYNEQFF. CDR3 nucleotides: TGCAGTGCTAGAGATGTGGCGGGGGGCTCTTACAATGAGCAGTTCTTC.

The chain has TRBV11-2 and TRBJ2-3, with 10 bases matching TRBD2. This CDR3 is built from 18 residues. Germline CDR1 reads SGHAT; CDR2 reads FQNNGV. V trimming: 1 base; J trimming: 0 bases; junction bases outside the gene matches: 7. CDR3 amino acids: CASSLVGLADSSTDTQYF. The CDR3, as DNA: TGTGCCAGCAGCTTAGTCGGACTAGCGGATTCTAGCACAGATACGCAGTATTTT.

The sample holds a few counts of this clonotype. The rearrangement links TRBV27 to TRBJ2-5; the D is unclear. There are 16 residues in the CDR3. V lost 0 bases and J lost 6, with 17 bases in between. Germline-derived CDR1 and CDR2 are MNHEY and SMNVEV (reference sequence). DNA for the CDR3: TGTGCCAGCAGTTTATCGGTTAGCTATAACCCCAAGACCCAGTACTTC. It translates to CASSLSVSYNPKTQYF.

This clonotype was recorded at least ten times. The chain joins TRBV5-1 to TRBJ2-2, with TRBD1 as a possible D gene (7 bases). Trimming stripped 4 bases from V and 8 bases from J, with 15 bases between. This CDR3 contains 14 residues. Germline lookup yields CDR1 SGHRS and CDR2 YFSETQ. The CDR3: CASSEQAGQGELFF. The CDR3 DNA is TGCGCCAGCAGCGAACAGGCGGGACAGGGGGAGCTGTTTTTT.

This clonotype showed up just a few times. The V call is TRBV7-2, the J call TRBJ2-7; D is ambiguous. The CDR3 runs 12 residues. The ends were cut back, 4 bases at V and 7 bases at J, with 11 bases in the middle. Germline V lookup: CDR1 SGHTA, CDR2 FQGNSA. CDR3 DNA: TGTGCCAGCAGCTCCTCGGTGAGAGAGCAGTACTTC. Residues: CASSSSVREQYF.

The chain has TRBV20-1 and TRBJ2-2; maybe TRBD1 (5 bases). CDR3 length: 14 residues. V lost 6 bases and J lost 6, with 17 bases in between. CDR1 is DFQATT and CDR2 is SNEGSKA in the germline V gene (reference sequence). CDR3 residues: CSADRGQGPGELFF. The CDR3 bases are TGCAGTGCCGATCGTGGACAAGGGCCCGGGGAGCTGTTTTTT.

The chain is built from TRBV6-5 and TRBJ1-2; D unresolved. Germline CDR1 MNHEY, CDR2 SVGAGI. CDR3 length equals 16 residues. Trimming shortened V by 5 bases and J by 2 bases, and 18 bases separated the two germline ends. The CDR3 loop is CASSHLRRQINYGYTF. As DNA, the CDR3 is TGTGCCAGCAGTCACTTACGTCGTCAGATCAACTATGGCTACACCTTC.

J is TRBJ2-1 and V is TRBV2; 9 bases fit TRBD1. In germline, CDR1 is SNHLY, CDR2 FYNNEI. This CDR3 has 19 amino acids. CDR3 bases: TGTACCATCAGTTTAAGGTCGGGACAGGGTTGGAAATTATACAATGAGCAGTTCTTC. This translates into CTISLRSGQGWKLYNEQFF. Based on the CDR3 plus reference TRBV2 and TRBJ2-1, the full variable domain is EPEVTQTPSHQVTQMGQEVILRCVPISNHLYFYWYRQILGQKVEFLVSFYNNEISEKSEIFDDQFSVERPDGSNFTLKIRSTKLEDSAMYFCTISLRSGQGWKLYNEQFFGPGTRLTVL.

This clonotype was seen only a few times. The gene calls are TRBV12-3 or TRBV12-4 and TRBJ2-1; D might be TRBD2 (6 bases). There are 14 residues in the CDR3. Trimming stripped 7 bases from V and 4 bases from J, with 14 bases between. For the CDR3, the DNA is TGTGCCAGCATAACGGGACTGGAATACAATGAGCAGTTCTTC. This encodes CASITGLEYNEQFF.